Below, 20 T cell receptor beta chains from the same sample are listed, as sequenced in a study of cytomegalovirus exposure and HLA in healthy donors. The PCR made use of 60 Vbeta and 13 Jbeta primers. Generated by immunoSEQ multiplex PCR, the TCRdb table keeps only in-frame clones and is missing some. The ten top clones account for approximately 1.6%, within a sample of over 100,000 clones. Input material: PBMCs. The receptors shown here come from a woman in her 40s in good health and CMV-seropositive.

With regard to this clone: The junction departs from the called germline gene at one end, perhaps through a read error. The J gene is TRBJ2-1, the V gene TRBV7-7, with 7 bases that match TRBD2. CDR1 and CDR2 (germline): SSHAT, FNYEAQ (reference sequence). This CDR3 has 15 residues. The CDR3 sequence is CASSQGSGMGNEQFF. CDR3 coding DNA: TGTGCTAGCAGCCAAGGGAGCGGGATGGGGAATGAGCAGTTCTTC.

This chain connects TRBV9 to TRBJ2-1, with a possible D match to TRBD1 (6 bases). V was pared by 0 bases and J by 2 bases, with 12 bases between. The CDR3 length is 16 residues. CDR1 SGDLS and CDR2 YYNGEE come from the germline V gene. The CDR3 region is CASSVALQGPYNEQFF. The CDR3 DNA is TGTGCCAGCAGCGTAGCGTTACAGGGTCCCTACAATGAGCAGTTCTTC. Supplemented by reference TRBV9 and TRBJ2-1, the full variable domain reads DSGVTQTPKHLITATGQRVTLRCSPRSGDLSVYWYQQSLDQGLQFLIQYYNGEERAKGNILERFSAQQFPDLHSELNLSSLELGDSALYFCASSVALQGPYNEQFFGPGTRLTVL.

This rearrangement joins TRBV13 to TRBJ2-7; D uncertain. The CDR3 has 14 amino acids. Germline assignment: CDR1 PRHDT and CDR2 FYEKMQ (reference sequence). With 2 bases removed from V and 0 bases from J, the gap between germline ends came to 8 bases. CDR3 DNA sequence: TGTGCCAGCAGCTTAAGTGGCCGCTCCTACGAGCAGTACTTC. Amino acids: CASSLSGRSYEQYF.

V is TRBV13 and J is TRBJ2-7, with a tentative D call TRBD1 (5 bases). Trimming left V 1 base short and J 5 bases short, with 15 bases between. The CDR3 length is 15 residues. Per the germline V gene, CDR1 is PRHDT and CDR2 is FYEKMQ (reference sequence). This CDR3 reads CASSLAPGNTHEQYF. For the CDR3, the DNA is TGTGCCAGCAGCTTAGCTCCAGGGAACACCCACGAGCAGTACTTC.

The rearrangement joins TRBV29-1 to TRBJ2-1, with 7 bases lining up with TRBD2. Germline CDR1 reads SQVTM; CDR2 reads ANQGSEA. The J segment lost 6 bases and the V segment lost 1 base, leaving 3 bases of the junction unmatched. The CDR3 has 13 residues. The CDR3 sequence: CSVEGLAVNEQFF. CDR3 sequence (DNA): TGCAGCGTTGAAGGACTAGCTGTCAATGAGCAGTTCTTC.

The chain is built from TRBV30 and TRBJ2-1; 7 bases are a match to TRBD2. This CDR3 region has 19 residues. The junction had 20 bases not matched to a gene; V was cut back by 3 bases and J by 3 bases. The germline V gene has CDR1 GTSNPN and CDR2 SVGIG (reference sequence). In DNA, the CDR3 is TGTGCCTGGAGATCCCTTGCCAAGTTGGTGGGAGGGGTCTACAATGAGCAGTTCTTC. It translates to CAWRSLAKLVGGVYNEQFF.

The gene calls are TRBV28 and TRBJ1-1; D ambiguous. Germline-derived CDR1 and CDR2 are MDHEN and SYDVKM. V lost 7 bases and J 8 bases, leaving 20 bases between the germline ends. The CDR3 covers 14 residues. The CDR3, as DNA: TGTGCCAGCACCTCCGCTAGCGCGGGGTCCGAAGCTTTCTTT. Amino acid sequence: CASTSASAGSEAFF.

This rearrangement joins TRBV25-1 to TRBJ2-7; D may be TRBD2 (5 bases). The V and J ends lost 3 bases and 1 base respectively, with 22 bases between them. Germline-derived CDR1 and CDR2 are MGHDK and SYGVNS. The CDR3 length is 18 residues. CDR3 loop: CASSEGGSPYRGSYEQYF. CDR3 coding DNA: TGTGCCAGCAGTGAGGGCGGGTCCCCCTATAGAGGATCCTACGAGCAGTACTTC.

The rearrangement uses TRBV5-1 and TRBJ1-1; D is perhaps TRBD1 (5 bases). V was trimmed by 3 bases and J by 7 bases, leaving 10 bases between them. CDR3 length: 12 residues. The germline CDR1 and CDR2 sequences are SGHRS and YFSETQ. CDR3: CASSSVGVEAFF. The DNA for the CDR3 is TGCGCCAGCAGCTCCGTAGGGGTTGAAGCTTTCTTT. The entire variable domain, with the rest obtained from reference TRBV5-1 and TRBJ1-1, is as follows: KAGVTQTPRYLIKTRGQQVTLSCSPISGHRSVSWYQQTPGQGLQFLFEYFSETQRNKGNFPGRFSGRQFSNSRSEMNVSTLELGDSALYLCASSSVGVEAFFGQGTRLTVV.

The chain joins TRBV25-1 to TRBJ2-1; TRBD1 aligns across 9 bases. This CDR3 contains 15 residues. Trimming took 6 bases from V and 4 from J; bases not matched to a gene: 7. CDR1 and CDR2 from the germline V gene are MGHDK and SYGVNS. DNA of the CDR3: TGTGCCAGCAGACCGGACAGGGGAGCTTACAATGAGCAGTTCTTC. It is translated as CASRPDRGAYNEQFF.

This chain's CDR3 is CASSSGLRVSTDTQYF. The CDR3 DNA reads as TGTGCCAGCAGCTCCGGCCTCAGGGTCAGCACAGATACGCAGTATTTT. This sequence joins TRBV7-9 and TRBJ2-3; perhaps TRBD1 as D (5 bases). V lost 4 bases and J lost 0, with 14 bases in between. The CDR3 spans 16 residues. Per the germline V gene, CDR1 is SEHNR and CDR2 is FQNEAQ (reference sequence). Complete variable domain (other parts from reference TRBV7-9 and TRBJ2-3): DTGVSQNPRHKITKRGQNVTFRCDPISEHNRLYWYRQTLGQGPEFLTYFQNEAQLEKSRLLSDRFSAERPKGSFSTLEIQRTEQGDSAMYLCASSSGLRVSTDTQYFGPGTRLTVL.

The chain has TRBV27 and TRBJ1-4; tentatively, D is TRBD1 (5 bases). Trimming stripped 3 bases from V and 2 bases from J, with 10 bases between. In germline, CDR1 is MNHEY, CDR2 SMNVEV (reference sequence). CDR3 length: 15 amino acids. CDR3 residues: CASSFNGGTNEKLFF. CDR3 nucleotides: TGTGCCAGCAGTTTTAACGGGGGGACTAATGAAAAACTGTTTTTT. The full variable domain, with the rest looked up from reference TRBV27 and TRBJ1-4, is EAQVTQNPRYLITVTGKKLTVTCSQNMNHEYMSWYRQDPGLGLRQIYYSMNVEVTDKGDVPEGYKVSRKEKRNFPLILESPSPNQTSLYFCASSFNGGTNEKLFFGSGTQLSVL.

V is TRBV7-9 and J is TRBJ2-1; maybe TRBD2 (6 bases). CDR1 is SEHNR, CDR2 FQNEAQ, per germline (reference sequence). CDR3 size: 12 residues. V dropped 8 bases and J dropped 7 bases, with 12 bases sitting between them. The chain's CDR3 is CASPGLSNEQFF. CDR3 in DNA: TGTGCCAGCCCGGGACTCTCTAATGAGCAGTTCTTC.

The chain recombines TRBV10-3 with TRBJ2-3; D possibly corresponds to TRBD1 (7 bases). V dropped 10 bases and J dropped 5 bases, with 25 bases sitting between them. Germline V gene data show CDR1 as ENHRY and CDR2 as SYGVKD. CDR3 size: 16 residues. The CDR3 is CATSPSRGERLDTQYF. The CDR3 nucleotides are TGTGCCACCTCTCCCTCCAGGGGGGAGAGGTTAGATACGCAGTATTTT.

CDR3 protein: CASSGASGSSTDTQYF. In DNA, the CDR3 is TGTGCCAGCAGTGGCGCCAGCGGGAGTAGCACAGATACGCAGTATTTT. The V call is TRBV6-4, the J call TRBJ2-3; 8 bases are a match to TRBD2. Trimming cost V 4 bases and J 0 bases; bases outside gene matches: 6. Germline lookup yields CDR1 MRHNA and CDR2 SNTAGT. The CDR3 is made up of 16 amino acids.

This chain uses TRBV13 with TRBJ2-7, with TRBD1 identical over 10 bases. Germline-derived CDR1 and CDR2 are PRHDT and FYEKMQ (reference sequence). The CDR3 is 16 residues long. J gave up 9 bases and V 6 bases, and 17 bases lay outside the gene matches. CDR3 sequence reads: CASRLRGTGVEVWQYF. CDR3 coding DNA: TGTGCCAGCAGGCTACGTGGGACAGGGGTTGAAGTCTGGCAGTACTTC.

The CDR3 DNA follows: TGTGCCACCAGCAGAGCAGGACAGATCACAGATACGCAGTATTTT. Translating it yields CATSRAGQITDTQYF. The chain couples TRBV15 to TRBJ2-3, with D perhaps matching TRBD1 (6 bases). The CDR3 totals 15 residues. V dropped 1 base and J dropped 2 bases, with 10 bases sitting between them. Germline CDR1 LNHNV, CDR2 YYDKDF (reference sequence). Based on the CDR3 plus reference TRBV15 and TRBJ2-3, the full variable domain is DAMVIQNPRYQVTQFGKPVTLSCSQTLNHNVMYWYQQKSSQAPKLLFHYYDKDFNNEADTPDNFQSRRPNTSFCFLDIRSPGLGDTAMYLCATSRAGQITDTQYFGPGTRLTVL.

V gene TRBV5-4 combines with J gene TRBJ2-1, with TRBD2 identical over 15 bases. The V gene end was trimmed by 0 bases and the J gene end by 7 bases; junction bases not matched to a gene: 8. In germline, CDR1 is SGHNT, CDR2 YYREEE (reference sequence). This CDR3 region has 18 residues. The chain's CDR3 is CASSLVGLAGGPRNEQFF. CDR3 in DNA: TGTGCCAGCAGCTTGGTTGGACTAGCGGGAGGGCCGAGAAATGAGCAGTTCTTC.

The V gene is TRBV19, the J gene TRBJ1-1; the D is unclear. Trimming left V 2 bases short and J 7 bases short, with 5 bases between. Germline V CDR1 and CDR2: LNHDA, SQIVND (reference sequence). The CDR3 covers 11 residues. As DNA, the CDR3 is TGTGCCAGTAGTATAAGAGATGAAGCTTTCTTT. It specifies CASSIRDEAFF.

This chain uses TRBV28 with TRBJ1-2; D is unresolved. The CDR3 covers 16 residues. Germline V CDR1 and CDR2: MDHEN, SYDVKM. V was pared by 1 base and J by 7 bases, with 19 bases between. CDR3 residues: CASSLFGSSGEGGYTF. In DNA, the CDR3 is TGTGCCAGCAGTTTATTCGGTAGTTCCGGGGAGGGTGGCTACACCTTC.